Below are 23 T cell receptor beta chains sequenced from a single sample in a study of cytomegalovirus exposure and HLA in healthy donors. PCR primers comprised 60 Vbeta and 13 Jbeta primers. Profiled with immunoSEQ multiplex PCR; TCRdb holds only in-frame clones, not every one. This table holds about 160,000 clones, about 80% found once. Sequencing used PBMCs. The receptors originated from a woman between 45 and 65 years old in good health and CMV-seropositive.

V is TRBV19 and J is TRBJ2-1, with 7 nucleotides matching TRBD2. The CDR3 extends over 14 amino acids. The V and J ends lost 1 base and 4 bases, in that order; junction bases with no gene match: 1. Per germline, CDR1 LNHDA and CDR2 SQIVND (reference sequence). This chain's CDR3 is CASSIGTSYNEQFF. DNA for the CDR3: TGTGCCAGTAGTATAGGGACTAGTTACAATGAGCAGTTCTTC.

Remarks on this clone: A junction boundary mismatches the germline segment, possibly from a read error. This rearrangement joins TRBV7-7 to TRBJ2-7; TRBD1 matches 8 bases. The CDR3 runs 16 residues. CDR1 and CDR2 from the germline V gene are SSHAT and FNYEAQ (reference sequence). CDR3 region: CASSPARQGKTTKQYF. CDR3 coding DNA: TGTGCTAGCAGCCCGGCCAGACAGGGGAAAACTACGAAGCAGTACTTC.

This clone has more than one count but fewer than ten. This chain connects TRBV7-2 to TRBJ2-1; D may be TRBD1 (6 bases). This CDR3 is 12 amino acids long. Germline CDR1 and CDR2: SGHTA and FQGNSA. Trimming removed 5 bases at V and 4 bases at J, with 6 bases between. The CDR3 spells CASSGQYNEQFF. CDR3 coding DNA: TGTGCCAGCAGCGGACAGTACAATGAGCAGTTCTTC.

The genes are TRBV7-2 and TRBJ2-3; D unresolved. The germline V gene encodes CDR1 SGHTA and CDR2 FQGNSA. CDR3 length: 15 residues. V lost 5 bases and J lost 6, with 18 bases in between. The CDR3 nucleotides read TGTGCCAGCAGCCTGACAAGCCCTTTGCCGGATACGCAGTATTTT. Protein: CASSLTSPLPDTQYF.

CDR3 in amino acids: CASSYTLAGANVLTF. CDR3 DNA sequence: TGTGCCAGCAGTTACACCTTAGCTGGGGCCAACGTCCTGACTTTC. The chain links TRBV6-5 to TRBJ2-6; D is uncertain. Germline CDR1 and CDR2: MNHEY and SVGAGI. CDR3 length: 15 residues. V shed 2 bases and J shed 2 bases, with 7 bases lying between them.

This chain links TRBV30 with TRBJ1-6, with TRBD1 matching 7 bases. V lost 0 bases, J lost 6 bases, and 2 bases stayed unmatched. Germline loops: CDR1 GTSNPN, CDR2 SVGIG (reference sequence). This CDR3 has 14 amino acids. In DNA form, the CDR3 reads TGTGCCTGGAGTGTTCGGGACAGTAATTCACCCCTCCACTTT. This translates into CAWSVRDSNSPLHF.

V and J are TRBV7-9 and TRBJ2-7; 12 nucleotides agree with TRBD2. Germline CDR1 is SEHNR and CDR2 is FQNEAQ (reference sequence). This CDR3 is built from 15 residues. V gave up 4 bases and J gave up 3 bases; unmatched junction bases: 4. The CDR3: CASSSGTSGYYEQYF. The CDR3 coding sequence is TGTGCCAGCAGCTCCGGGACTAGCGGGTACTACGAGCAGTACTTC. Together with reference TRBV7-9 and TRBJ2-7, the CDR3 gives the full variable domain: DTGVSQNPRHKITKRGQNVTFRCDPISEHNRLYWYRQTLGQGPEFLTYFQNEAQLEKSRLLSDRFSAERPKGSFSTLEIQRTEQGDSAMYLCASSSGTSGYYEQYFGPGTRLTVT.

The genes are TRBV11-2 and TRBJ2-5; 8 nucleotides line up with TRBD2. Unmatched junction bases numbered 16, after V lost 2 bases and J lost 5 bases. Germline V gene data show CDR1 as SGHAT and CDR2 as FQNNGV. The CDR3 is 18 residues long. CDR3 coding DNA: TGTGCCAGCAGCTTAATGCCGGAGCTAGCGGGCAAAGGGGAGACCCAGTACTTC. The encoded protein is CASSLMPELAGKGETQYF.

The CDR3 here is CASSEGTGIEAFF. The CDR3 nucleotides read TGTGCCAGCAGTGAAGGGACAGGGATTGAAGCTTTCTTT. This chain joins TRBV6-1 and TRBJ1-1, with TRBD1 identical over 8 bases. CDR3 length: 13 amino acids. From germline, CDR1 is MNHNS and CDR2 SASEGT. V gave up 1 base and J gave up 7 bases; unmatched junction bases: 2.

J is TRBJ1-2 and V is TRBV9, with D possibly TRBD1 on 5 matching bases. V shed 3 bases and J shed 1 base, with 16 bases lying between them. The germline V gene has CDR1 SGDLS and CDR2 YYNGEE. The CDR3 has 16 amino acids. CDR3 protein: CASSDSIRERNYGYTF. The DNA of the CDR3 is TGTGCCAGCAGCGATAGCATCAGGGAACGTAACTATGGCTACACCTTC. Variable domain in full (rest from reference TRBV9 and TRBJ1-2): DSGVTQTPKHLITATGQRVTLRCSPRSGDLSVYWYQQSLDQGLQFLIQYYNGEERAKGNILERFSAQQFPDLHSELNLSSLELGDSALYFCASSDSIRERNYGYTFGSGTRLTVV.

The chain joins TRBV9 to TRBJ2-2, with 12 bases that match TRBD2. The CDR3 extends over 17 amino acids. The V and J ends lost 2 bases and 3 bases, in that order; junction bases with no gene match: 5. CDR1 SGDLS and CDR2 YYNGEE come from the germline V gene. DNA of the CDR3: TGTGCCAGCAGCGTGATGACTAGCGGGAGTGACACCGGGGAGCTGTTTTTT. Its protein is CASSVMTSGSDTGELFF.

This sequence joins TRBV9 and TRBJ2-1; unclear D gene. Trimming shortened V by 5 bases and J by 7 bases, and 10 bases separated the two germline ends. The germline gives CDR1 SGDLS, CDR2 YYNGEE. The CDR3 covers 12 residues. This CDR3 is CASSSLLNEQFF. The CDR3 DNA is TGTGCCAGCAGTTCCTTATTGAATGAGCAGTTCTTC.

This chain joins TRBV7-2 and TRBJ2-5; TRBD2 agrees at 13 bases. This CDR3 is 15 amino acids long. CDR1 is SGHTA, CDR2 FQGNSA, per germline. V dropped 5 bases and J dropped 4; count of bases not matched to a gene: 4. CDR3: CASSPLAGGIETQYF. The CDR3 nucleotides are TGTGCCAGCAGCCCACTAGCGGGGGGGATAGAGACCCAGTACTTC.

This clone was recorded only once. The rearrangement uses TRBV5-5 and TRBJ1-4; tentatively, D is TRBD1 (6 bases). The CDR3 contains 15 residues. Germline V gene lookup returns CDR1 SGHKS and CDR2 YYEKEE (reference sequence). Trimming removed 0 bases at V and 7 bases at J, with 13 bases between. CDR3 region: CASSLEGTGSEKLFF. The DNA for the CDR3 is TGTGCCAGCAGCTTGGAAGGCACAGGGAGTGAAAAACTGTTTTTT.

The chain joins TRBV30 to TRBJ1-4; D remains ambiguous. Germline V lookup: CDR1 GTSNPN, CDR2 SVGIG (reference sequence). The CDR3 covers 10 residues. Between the trimmed V and J ends, which lost 3 bases and 8 bases, there was a span of 4 bases. The CDR3 DNA sequence: TGTGCCTGGAGCAGGGAAAAACTGTTTTTT. It specifies CAWSREKLFF.

V gene TRBV6-6 combines with J gene TRBJ2-2; D possibly corresponds to TRBD1 (5 bases). The CDR3 covers 15 residues. Germline V gene lookup returns CDR1 MNHNY and CDR2 SVGAGI (reference sequence). V was trimmed by 2 bases and J by 6 bases, leaving 13 bases between them. The CDR3 nucleotides read TGTGCCAGCAGTTACCAGGGTGATTACGCCGGGGAGCTGTTTTTT. This translates into CASSYQGDYAGELFF.

V gene TRBV29-1 combines with J gene TRBJ2-1; 7 nucleotides agree with TRBD1. V lost 6 bases to trimming and J lost 9 bases; unmatched junction nucleotides: 5. The CDR3 loop spans 11 amino acids. CDR1 is SQVTM and CDR2 is ANQGSEA in the germline V gene. The CDR3 sequence is CSVADRAEQFF. CDR3 bases: TGCAGCGTCGCCGACAGGGCTGAGCAGTTCTTC.

V and J are TRBV2 and TRBJ1-1, with 9 bases matching TRBD1. The CDR3 totals 13 residues. V shed 5 bases, J shed 7 bases, and the junction held 5 bases outside the gene matches. CDR1 SNHLY and CDR2 FYNNEI come from the germline V gene. The CDR3 is CASSLRTGVEAFF. The CDR3 DNA reads TGTGCCAGCAGTCTGCGGACAGGGGTTGAAGCTTTCTTT.

There are a few counts of this clone. V gene TRBV11-2 combines with J gene TRBJ2-7; D may be TRBD1 (6 bases). The CDR3 contains 13 residues. V gave up 2 bases and J gave up 4 bases, with 9 bases separating them. Looked up from germline, CDR1 is SGHAT and CDR2 is FQNNGV. The CDR3 DNA reads as TGTGCCAGCAGCTTACCAGGGGTTTACGAGCAGTACTTC. This sequence encodes CASSLPGVYEQYF.

The chain has TRBV4-3 and TRBJ2-6, with 9 bases fitting TRBD2. This CDR3 comprises 18 residues. J gave up 0 bases and V 4 bases, and 7 bases lay outside the gene matches. Germline V gene sequence: CDR1 LGHNA, CDR2 YSLEER. CDR3 nucleotide sequence: TGCGCCAGCAGCCTCCGCGCGCGGGGGGGCTCTGGGGCCAACGTCCTGACTTTC. Its translation is CASSLRARGGSGANVLTF.

V gene TRBV18 combines with J gene TRBJ2-1; possible D gene TRBD1, 6 bases. This CDR3 has 15 amino acids. Trimming shortened V by 3 bases and J by 5 bases, and 14 bases separated the two germline ends. Germline CDR1 and CDR2: KGHSH and LQKENI. CDR3 DNA sequence: TGTGCCAGCTCACCGGTGGCTAGGGGGAACAATGAGCAGTTCTTC. Translating gives CASSPVARGNNEQFF.

The rearrangement links TRBV2 to TRBJ2-5; a weak D match, TRBD1 (5 bases). Germline V gives CDR1 SNHLY, CDR2 FYNNEI. The CDR3 spans 13 residues. V dropped 4 bases and J dropped 5 bases, with 11 bases sitting between them. This CDR3 is CASSVRVGETQYF. Written as DNA, the CDR3 is TGTGCCAGCAGTGTCAGGGTAGGGGAGACCCAGTACTTC.

The sample holds a few counts of this clone. The J gene is TRBJ1-1, the V gene TRBV5-1; D is possibly TRBD1 (6 bases). The length of the CDR3 is 15 residues. The germline V gene encodes CDR1 SGHRS and CDR2 YFSETQ. Deletions cut 4 bases from V and 3 bases from J, with 16 bases between. The CDR3: CASSLGFGQHTEAFF. Written as DNA, the CDR3 is TGCGCCAGCAGCCTGGGTTTTGGACAGCACACTGAAGCTTTCTTT.